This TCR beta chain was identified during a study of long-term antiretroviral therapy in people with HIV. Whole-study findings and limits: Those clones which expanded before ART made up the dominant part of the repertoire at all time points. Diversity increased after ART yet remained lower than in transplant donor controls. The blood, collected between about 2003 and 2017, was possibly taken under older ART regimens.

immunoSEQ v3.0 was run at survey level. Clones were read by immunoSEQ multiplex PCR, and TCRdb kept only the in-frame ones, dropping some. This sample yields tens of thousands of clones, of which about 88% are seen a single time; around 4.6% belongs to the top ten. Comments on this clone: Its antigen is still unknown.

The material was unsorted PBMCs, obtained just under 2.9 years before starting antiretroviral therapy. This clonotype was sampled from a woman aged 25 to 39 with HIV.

This CDR3 reads CASSTTWGADYGYTF. As DNA, the CDR3 is TGTGCCAGCAGCACCACTTGGGGGGCGGACTATGGCTACACCTTC. The chain couples TRBV11-2 to TRBJ1-2, with a possible D match to TRBD1 (6 bases). Between the trimmed V and J ends, which lost 5 bases and 3 bases, there was a span of 16 bases. Germline V lookup: CDR1 SGHAT, CDR2 FQNNGV. This CDR3 has 15 amino acids.